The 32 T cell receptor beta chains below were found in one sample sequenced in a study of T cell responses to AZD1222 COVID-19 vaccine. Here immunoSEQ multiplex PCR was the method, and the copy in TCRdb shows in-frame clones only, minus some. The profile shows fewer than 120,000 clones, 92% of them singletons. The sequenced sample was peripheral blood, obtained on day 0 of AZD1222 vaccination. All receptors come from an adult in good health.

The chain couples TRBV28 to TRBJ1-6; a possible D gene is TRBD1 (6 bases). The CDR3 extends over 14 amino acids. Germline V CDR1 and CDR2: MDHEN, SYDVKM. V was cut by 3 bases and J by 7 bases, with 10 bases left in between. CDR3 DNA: TGTGCCAGCAGTTTGGGGGCCTTCAATTCACCCCTCCACTTT. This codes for CASSLGAFNSPLHF.

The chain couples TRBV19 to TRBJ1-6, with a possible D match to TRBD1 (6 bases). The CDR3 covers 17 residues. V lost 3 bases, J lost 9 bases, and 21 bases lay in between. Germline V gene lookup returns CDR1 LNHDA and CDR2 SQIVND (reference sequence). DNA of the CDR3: TGTGCCAGTAGTATTAGGGCGGGGGGCAGCTCTCCTTCACCCCTCCACTTT. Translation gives CASSIRAGGSSPSPLHF.

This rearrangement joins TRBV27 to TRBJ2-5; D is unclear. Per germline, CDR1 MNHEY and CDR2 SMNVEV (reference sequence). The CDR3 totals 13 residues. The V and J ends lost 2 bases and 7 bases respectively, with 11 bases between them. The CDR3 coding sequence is TGTGCCAGCAGTTTACAGCTTTATGGGACCCAGTACTTC. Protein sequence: CASSLQLYGTQYF.

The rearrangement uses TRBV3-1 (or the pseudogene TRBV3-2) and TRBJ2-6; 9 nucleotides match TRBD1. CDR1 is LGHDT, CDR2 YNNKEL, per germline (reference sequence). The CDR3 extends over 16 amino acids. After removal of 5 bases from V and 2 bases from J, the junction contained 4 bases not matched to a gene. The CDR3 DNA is TGTGCCAGCAGCAAGACAGGGGGAACTGGGGCCAACGTCCTGACTTTC. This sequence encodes CASSKTGGTGANVLTF.

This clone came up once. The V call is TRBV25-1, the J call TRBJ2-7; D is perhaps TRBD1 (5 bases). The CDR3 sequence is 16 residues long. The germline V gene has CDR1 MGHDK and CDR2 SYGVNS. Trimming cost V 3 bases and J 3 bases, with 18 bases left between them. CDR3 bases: TGTGCCAGCAGTGACTCCTCTTCAGGGAAGCTCTACGAGCAGTACTTC. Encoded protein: CASSDSSSGKLYEQYF.

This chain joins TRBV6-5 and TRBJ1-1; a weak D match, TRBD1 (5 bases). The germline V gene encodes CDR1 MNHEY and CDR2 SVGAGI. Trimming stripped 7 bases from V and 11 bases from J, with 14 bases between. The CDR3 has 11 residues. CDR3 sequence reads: CASTDRSRAFF. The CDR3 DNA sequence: TGTGCCAGCACCGACAGATCTCGGGCTTTCTTT.

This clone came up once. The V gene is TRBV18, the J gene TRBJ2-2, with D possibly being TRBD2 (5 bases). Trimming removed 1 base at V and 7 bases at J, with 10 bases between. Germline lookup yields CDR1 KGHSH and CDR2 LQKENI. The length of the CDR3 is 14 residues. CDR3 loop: CASSPRGSGGELFF. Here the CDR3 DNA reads TGTGCCAGCTCACCACGAGGGTCCGGCGGGGAGCTGTTTTTT.

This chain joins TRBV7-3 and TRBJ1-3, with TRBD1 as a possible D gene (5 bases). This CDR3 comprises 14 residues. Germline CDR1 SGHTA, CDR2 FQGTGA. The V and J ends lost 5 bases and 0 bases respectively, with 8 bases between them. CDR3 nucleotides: TGTGCCAGCAGCAGACAGAGCTCTGGAAACACCATATATTTT. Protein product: CASSRQSSGNTIYF.

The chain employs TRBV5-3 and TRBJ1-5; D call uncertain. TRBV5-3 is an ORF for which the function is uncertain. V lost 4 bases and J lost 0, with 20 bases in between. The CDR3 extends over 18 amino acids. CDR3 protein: CARSAPGGEGYSNQPQHF. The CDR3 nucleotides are TGTGCCAGAAGCGCCCCCGGCGGGGAGGGTTATAGCAATCAGCCCCAGCATTTT.

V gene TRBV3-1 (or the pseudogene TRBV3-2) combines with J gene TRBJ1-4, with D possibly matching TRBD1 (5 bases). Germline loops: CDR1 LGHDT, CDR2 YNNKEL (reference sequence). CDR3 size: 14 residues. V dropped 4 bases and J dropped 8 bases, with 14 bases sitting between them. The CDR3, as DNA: TGTGCCAGCAGCCGAGGGGCAGCGCGGGAAAAACTGTTTTTT. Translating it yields CASSRGAAREKLFF.

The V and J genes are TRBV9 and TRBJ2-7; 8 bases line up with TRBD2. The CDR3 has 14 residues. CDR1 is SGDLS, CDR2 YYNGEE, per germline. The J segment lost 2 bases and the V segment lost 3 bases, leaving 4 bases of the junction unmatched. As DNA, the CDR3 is TGTGCCAGCAGCGCCCGGGGGGGGACCTACGAGCAGTACTTC. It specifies CASSARGGTYEQYF. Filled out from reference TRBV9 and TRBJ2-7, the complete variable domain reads DSGVTQTPKHLITATGQRVTLRCSPRSGDLSVYWYQQSLDQGLQFLIQYYNGEERAKGNILERFSAQQFPDLHSELNLSSLELGDSALYFCASSARGGTYEQYFGPGTRLTVT.

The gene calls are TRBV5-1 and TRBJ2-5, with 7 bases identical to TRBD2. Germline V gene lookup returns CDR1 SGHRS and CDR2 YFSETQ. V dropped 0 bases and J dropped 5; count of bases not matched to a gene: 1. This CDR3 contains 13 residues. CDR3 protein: CASSLVGGETQYF. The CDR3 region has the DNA TGCGCCAGCAGCTTGGTCGGGGGGGAGACCCAGTACTTC.

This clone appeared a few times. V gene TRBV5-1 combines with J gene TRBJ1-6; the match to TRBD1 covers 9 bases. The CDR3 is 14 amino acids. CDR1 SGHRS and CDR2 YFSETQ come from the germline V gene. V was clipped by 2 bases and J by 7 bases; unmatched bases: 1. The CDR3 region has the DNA TGCGCCAGCAGCTTACAGGGGGCGAATTCACCCCTCCACTTT. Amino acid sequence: CASSLQGANSPLHF.

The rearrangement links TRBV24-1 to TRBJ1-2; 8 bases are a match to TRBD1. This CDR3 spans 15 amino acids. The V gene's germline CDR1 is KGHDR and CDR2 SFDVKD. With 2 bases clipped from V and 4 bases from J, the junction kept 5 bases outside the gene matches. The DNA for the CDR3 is TGTGCCACCAGTGATTCCGGGACAGGAATCTATGGCTACACCTTC. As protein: CATSDSGTGIYGYTF.

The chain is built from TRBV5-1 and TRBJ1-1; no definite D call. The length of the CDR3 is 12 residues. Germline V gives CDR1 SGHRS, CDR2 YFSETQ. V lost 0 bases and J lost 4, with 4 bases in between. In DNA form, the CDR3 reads TGCGCCAGCAGCTTGGTGAGCACTGAAGCTTTCTTT. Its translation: CASSLVSTEAFF.

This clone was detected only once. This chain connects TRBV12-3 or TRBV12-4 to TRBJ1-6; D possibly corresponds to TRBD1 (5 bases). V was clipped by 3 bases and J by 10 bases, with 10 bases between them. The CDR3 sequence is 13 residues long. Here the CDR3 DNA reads TGTGCCAGCAGTTTCCAGGGAGGCTCACCCCTCCACTTT. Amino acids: CASSFQGGSPLHF.

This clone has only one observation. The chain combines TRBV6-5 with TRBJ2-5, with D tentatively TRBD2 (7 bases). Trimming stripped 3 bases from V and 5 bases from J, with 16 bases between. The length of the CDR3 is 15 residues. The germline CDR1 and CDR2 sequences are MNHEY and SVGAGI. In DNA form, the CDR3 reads TGTGCCAGCAGTTATACGAGGGGGGGTTCGGAGACCCAGTACTTC. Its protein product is CASSYTRGGSETQYF.

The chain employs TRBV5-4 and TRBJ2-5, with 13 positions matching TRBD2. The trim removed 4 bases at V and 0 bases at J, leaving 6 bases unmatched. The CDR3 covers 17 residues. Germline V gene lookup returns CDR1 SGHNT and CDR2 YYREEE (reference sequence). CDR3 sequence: CASSGTSGVSYQETQYF. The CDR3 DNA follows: TGTGCCAGCAGCGGGACTAGCGGGGTTTCGTACCAAGAGACCCAGTACTTC.

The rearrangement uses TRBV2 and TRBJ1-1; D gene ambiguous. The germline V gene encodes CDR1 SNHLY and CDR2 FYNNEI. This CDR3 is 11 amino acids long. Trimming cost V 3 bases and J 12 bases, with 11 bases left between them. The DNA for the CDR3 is TGTGCCAGCAGTGACGAGAGGGAGACTTTCTTT. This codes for CASSDERETFF.

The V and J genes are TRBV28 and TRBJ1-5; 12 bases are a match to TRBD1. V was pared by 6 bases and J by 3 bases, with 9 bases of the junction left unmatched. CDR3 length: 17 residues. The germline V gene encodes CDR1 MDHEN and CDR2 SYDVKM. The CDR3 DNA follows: TGTGCCAGCAGAAAGGGACAGGGGGCGCAGAACAATCAGCCCCAGCATTTT. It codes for CASRKGQGAQNNQPQHF. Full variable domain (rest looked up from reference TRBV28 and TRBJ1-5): DVKVTQSSRYLVKRTGEKVFLECVQDMDHENMFWYRQDPGLGLRLIYFSYDVKMKEKGDIPEGYSVSREKKERFSLILESASTNQTSMYLCASRKGQGAQNNQPQHFGDGTRLSIL.

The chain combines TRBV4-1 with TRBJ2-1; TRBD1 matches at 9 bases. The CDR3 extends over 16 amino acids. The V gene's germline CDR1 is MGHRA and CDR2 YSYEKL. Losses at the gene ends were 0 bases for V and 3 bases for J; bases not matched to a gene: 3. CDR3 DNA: TGCGCCAGCAGCCAAGATGACAGGGGGTTCTACAATGAGCAGTTCTTC. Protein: CASSQDDRGFYNEQFF.

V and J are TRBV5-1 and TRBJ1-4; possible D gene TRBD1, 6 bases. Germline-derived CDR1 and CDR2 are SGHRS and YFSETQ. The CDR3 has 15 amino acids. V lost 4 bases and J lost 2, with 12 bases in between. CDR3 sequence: CASSAGVRTNEKLFF. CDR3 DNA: TGCGCCAGCAGCGCAGGGGTTCGGACTAATGAAAAACTGTTTTTT.

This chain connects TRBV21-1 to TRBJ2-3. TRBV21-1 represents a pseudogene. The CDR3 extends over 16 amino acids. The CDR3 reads CASSKEYGGDTDTQYF. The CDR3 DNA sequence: TGTGCCAGCAGCAAAGAGTACGGGGGCGACACAGATACGCAGTATTTT.

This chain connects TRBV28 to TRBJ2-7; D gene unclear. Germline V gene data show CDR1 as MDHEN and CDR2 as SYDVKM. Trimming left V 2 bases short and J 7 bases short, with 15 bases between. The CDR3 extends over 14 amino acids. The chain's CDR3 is CASSLGQAKWEQYF. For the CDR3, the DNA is TGTGCCAGCAGTTTAGGGCAGGCAAAGTGGGAGCAGTACTTC.

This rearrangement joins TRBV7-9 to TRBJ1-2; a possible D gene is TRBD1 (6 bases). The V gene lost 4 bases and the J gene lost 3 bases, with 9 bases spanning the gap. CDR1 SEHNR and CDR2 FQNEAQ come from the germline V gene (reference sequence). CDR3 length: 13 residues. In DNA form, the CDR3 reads TGTGCCAGCAGCTACAGGGTGGACTATGGCTACACCTTC. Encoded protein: CASSYRVDYGYTF.

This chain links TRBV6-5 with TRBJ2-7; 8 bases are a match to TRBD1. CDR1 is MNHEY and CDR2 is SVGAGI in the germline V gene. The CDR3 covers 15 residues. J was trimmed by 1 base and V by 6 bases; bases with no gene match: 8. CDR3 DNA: TGTGCCAGCAGAAAACCCAGGGGGCTTTCCTACGAGCAGTACTTC. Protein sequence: CASRKPRGLSYEQYF.

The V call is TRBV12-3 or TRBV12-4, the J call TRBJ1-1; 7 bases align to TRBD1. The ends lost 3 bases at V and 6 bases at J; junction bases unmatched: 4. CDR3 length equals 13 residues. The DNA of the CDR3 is TGTGCCAGCAGTTTCCGGACAGGAGCTGAAGCTTTCTTT. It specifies CASSFRTGAEAFF.

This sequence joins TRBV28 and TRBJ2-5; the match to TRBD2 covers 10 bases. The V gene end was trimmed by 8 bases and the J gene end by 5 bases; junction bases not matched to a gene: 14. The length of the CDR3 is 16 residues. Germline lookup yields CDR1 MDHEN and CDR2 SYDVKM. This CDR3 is CASSSERAGGRETQYF. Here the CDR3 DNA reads TGTGCCAGCTCCTCGGAGAGAGCGGGGGGGCGGGAGACCCAGTACTTC.

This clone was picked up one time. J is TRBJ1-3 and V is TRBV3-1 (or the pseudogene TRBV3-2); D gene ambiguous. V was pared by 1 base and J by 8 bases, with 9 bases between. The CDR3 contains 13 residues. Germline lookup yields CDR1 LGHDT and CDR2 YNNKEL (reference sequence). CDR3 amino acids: CASSQAPGDTIYF. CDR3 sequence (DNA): TGTGCCAGCAGCCAAGCGCCCGGGGACACCATATATTTT.

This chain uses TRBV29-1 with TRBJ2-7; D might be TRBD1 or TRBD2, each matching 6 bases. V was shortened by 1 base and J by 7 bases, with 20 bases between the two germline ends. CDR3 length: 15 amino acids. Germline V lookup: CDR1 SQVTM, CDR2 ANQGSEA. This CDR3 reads CSVEGWGASVREQYF. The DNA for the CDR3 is TGCAGCGTTGAAGGGTGGGGGGCCTCAGTGAGGGAGCAGTACTTC.

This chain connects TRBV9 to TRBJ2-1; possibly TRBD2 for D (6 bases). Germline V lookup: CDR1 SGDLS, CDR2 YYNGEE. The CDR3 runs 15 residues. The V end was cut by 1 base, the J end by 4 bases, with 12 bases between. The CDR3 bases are TGTGCCAGCAGCGTACGATTAGCGGCGTACAATGAGCAGTTCTTC. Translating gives CASSVRLAAYNEQFF.

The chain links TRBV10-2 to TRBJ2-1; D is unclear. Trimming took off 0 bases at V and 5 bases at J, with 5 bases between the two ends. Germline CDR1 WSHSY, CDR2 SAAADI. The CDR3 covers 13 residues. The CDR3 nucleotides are TGCGCCAGCAGTGAGTCTGACCACAATGAGCAGTTCTTC. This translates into CASSESDHNEQFF.